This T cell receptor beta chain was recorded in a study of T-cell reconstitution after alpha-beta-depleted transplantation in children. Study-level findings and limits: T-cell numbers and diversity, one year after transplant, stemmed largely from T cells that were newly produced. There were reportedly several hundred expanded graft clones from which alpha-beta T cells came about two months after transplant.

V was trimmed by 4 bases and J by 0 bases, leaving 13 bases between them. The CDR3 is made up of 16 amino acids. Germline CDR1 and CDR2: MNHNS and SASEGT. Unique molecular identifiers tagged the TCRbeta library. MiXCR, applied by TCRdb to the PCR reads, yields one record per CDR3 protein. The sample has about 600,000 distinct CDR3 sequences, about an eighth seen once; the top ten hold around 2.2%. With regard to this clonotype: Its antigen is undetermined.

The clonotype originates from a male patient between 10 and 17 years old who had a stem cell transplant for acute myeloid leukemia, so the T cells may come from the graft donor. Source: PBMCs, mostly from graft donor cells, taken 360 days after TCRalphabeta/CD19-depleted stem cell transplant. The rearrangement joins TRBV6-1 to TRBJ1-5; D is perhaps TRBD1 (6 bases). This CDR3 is CASSAFLGHSNQPQHF. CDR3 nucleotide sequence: TGTGCCAGCAGTGCTTTCTTGGGACATAGCAATCAGCCCCAGCATTTT.